This T cell receptor (beta chain) was identified during a study of T-cell reconstitution after alpha-beta-depleted transplantation in children. Germline V lookup: CDR1 SGHTA, CDR2 FQGTGA. This CDR3 has 15 residues. J lost 7 bases, V lost 6 bases, and 9 bases had no gene match. A TCRbeta library incorporating unique molecular identifiers was prepared. TCRdb redid the calling of the PCR reads with MiXCR, one entry per CDR3 protein. The sample includes over 25,000 distinct CDR3 sequences, around 6% of them seen just once. This clonotype occurred many times. The target antigen is unknown. Study-wide findings and caveats: It was reported that alpha-beta T cells came from several hundred expanded graft clones (about two months after transplant).

Sequenced here: peripheral blood, sampled 60 days after TCRalphabeta/CD19-depleted stem cell transplant. The receptor was derived from a child less than two years old who had a stem cell transplant for acute myeloid leukemia, so the T cells may come from the graft donor. The chain is built from TRBV7-3 and TRBJ2-1; 10 positions agree with TRBD2. The CDR3 here is CASSLSSGSRNEQFF. CDR3 nucleotide sequence: TGTGCCAGCAGTTTATCTAGCGGGAGTAGGAATGAGCAGTTCTTC.